This record concerns one TCR beta chain sequence. As yet, its antigen is unknown. This specimen comes from a study of Ad26.COV2.S vaccination and SARS-CoV-2 variants. General study points: Post-vaccination breadth of spike-specific CD8+ and CD4+ T cell responses was reportedly substantial.

The treatment denotes: around 19 received Ad26.COV2.S at low or high dose, single or two shots; about 5 received placebo; per-sample allocation not given. Sampling was performed 63 days after the first vaccine or placebo injection. A Boston donor was an adult aged 18-55 years. TCRdb keeps only in-frame clones here, not all; method: immunoSEQ multiplex PCR. The sample holds fewer than 400,000 clones, roughly 80% seen once. The V gene lost 3 bases and the J gene lost 4 bases, with 13 bases spanning the gap. The germline gives CDR1 MNHEY, CDR2 SMNVEV (reference sequence). This CDR3 region has 15 residues.

The starting material was peripheral blood, obtained in a trial of Ad26.COV2.S vaccine versus placebo. The sequence came from a person aged 18-65 years who received the Ad26.COV2.S COVID-19 vaccine or a placebo. V usage is TRBV27 and J usage is TRBJ2-1; D assignment may be TRBD1 or TRBD2 (6 bases each). The CDR3, as DNA: TGTGCCAGCAGTTTTGAGGGGGGCCATTACAATGAGCAGTTCTTC. It yields the protein CASSFEGGHYNEQFF.